The sequence of this TCR beta chain was determined in a study of T-cell reconstitution after alpha-beta-depleted transplantation in children (dated by TCRdb to 2016 to 2017). In terms of the full investigation: Using TCR repertoire profiling, the study followed T-cell immune reconstitution in a quantitative way in children after TCRalphabeta/CD19-depleted allogeneic hematopoietic cell transplantation. Findings and caveats that apply to the study as a whole: The apparently early alphabetaT-cell count recovery about two months after transplant was reportedly dependent on only several hundred rapidly expanded clones derived from non-depleted graft cells. The frequencies of hyperexpanded clones fell over the following months, and after one year, T-cell counts and TCRbeta diversity were mostly attributed to newly produced T cells. In some patients, the high TCRbeta diversity seen at day 60 was put down to recipient T cells and intrathymic progenitors that had survived conditioning.

Explained via the paper, the treatment or condition label denotes: allogeneic hematopoietic cell transplantation with graft depleted of TCRalphabeta T cells and CD19 B cells. The children who served as transplant recipients had been given grafts of TCRalphabeta/CD19-depleted allogeneic hematopoietic cells. Comments on this clonotype: Its antigen is still unknown. No clone much larger than this one lies a single base away; base qualities are absent.

CDR1 SGHAT and CDR2 FQNNGV were looked up in the germline V gene. The V and J ends are trimmed by 4 bases and 1 base, leaving 13 bases between them. From the cysteine up to the phenylalanine, the CDR3 has a length of 15 residues. The kept DNA is CDR3 alone, 45 bases in frame from the first base. The library was prepared using PCR. TCRdb shows the sequencer as Illumina HiSeq 2500. TCR library preparation used molecular barcoding, with unique molecular identifiers applied to normalize quantification of the TCRbeta repertoire. TCRdb cleaned the public reads at Q25 with fastp, built clones with MiXCR and kept in-frame beta chains. Each record represents a unique CDR3 protein, reported with the most common genes and DNA among its rows. The sample has around 230,000 distinct CDR3 sequences on record, approximately 17% of them singletons. The top ten constitute 40% to 50% of the sample.

The source of this sequence is a male patient aged 2 to 10 who had a stem cell transplant for acute lymphoblastic leukemia, so the T cells may come from the graft donor. Sequenced here: PBMCs, mostly from graft donor cells, sampled 360 days after TCRalphabeta/CD19-depleted stem cell transplant. The chain was built from TRBV11-2 and TRBJ1-1, with a tentative D gene TRBD1 over 6 matching bases. At the DNA level, the sequence is TGTGCCAGCAGCTCCGGGACATTGCAGAACACTGAAGCTTTCTTT. The translation is CASSSGTLQNTEAFF.